A selection of T cell receptor beta chains follows, all from one sample in a study of blood T cell repertoires in COVID-19. Generated by immunoSEQ multiplex PCR, the TCRdb table keeps only in-frame clones and is missing some. The sample records some 93,000 clones, 70% to 90% being singletons. The material sequenced was peripheral blood. The receptors originated from a man between 60 and 75 years old with acute or convalescent COVID-19. CDR3s include the opening cysteine and the closing phenylalanine or tryptophan. Size values are once, few and many counts, or a class for expanded clones, and some rows have none.

j_call: TRBJ1-1
v_call: TRBV19
clone_size: .
cdr3_aa: CASTQANRGSTEAFF

j_call: TRBJ1-6
v_call: TRBV7-2
clone_size: .
cdr3_aa: CASNPGQGNSPLHF

j_call: TRBJ1-1
v_call: TRBV15
clone_size: .
cdr3_aa: CATSRDRAKNTEAFF

j_call: TRBJ1-1
v_call: TRBV5-1
clone_size: .
cdr3_aa: CASIKTGHPNTEAFF

j_call: TRBJ1-2
v_call: TRBV24-1
clone_size: .
cdr3_aa: CATSDAGLGSNYGYTF

j_call: TRBJ2-3
v_call: TRBV6-5
clone_size: .
cdr3_aa: CASRGTSADTQYF

j_call: TRBJ2-2
v_call: TRBV7-9
clone_size: few
cdr3_aa: CASSLGADYNTGELFF

j_call: TRBJ2-4
v_call: TRBV7-2
clone_size: .
cdr3_aa: CASSSLAKNIQYF

j_call: TRBJ1-4
v_call: TRBV3-1/TRBV3-2
clone_size: .
cdr3_aa: CASSPERGRGSSHPPKLFF

j_call: TRBJ1-2
v_call: TRBV5-5
clone_size: .
cdr3_aa: CASQEDFMGTTLYGYTF

j_call: TRBJ2-3
v_call: TRBV7-2
clone_size: .
cdr3_aa: CASSLAPSGGASTDTQYF